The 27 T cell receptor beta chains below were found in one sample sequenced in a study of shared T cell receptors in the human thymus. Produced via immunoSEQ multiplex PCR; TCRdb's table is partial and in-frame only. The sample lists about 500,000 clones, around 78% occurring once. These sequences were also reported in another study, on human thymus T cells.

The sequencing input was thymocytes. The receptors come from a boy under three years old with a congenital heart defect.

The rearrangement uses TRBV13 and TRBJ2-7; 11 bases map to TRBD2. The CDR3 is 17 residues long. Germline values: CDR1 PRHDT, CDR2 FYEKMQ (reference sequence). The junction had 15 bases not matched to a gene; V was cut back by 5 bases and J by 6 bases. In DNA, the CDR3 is TGTGCCAGCAGCCCCGCCCCCGTAGCGGGAGGGCCAGGCGAGCAGTACTTC. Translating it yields CASSPAPVAGGPGEQYF.

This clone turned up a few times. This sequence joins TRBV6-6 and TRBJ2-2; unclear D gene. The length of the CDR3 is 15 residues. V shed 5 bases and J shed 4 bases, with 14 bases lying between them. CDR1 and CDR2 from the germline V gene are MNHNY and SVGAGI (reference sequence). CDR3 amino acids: CASSPDIATTGELFF. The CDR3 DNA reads TGTGCCAGCAGTCCCGATATAGCAACCACCGGGGAGCTGTTTTTT.

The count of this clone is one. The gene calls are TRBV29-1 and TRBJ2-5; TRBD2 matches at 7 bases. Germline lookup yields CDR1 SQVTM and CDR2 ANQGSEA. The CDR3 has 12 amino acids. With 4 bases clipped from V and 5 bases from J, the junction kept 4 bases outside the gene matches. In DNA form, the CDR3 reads TGCAGCGTTGGCTGGGGAGGGGAGACCCAGTACTTC. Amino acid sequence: CSVGWGGETQYF.

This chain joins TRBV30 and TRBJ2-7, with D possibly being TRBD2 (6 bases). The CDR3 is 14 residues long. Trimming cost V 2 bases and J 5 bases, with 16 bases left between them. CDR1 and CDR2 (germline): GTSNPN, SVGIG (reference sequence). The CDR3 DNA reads TGTGCCTGGAGTCGGGAGTTCTCATCCAACGAGCAGTACTTC. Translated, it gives CAWSREFSSNEQYF.

CDR3 in amino acids: CASSSTGTSGYNEQFF. The CDR3 nucleotides are TGTGCCAGCAGCTCCACCGGGACTAGCGGATACAATGAGCAGTTCTTC. The J gene is TRBJ2-1, the V gene TRBV7-3; 11 positions match TRBD2. Germline lookup yields CDR1 SGHTA and CDR2 FQGTGA. V lost 4 bases to trimming and J lost 4 bases; unmatched junction nucleotides: 6. The CDR3 runs 16 residues.

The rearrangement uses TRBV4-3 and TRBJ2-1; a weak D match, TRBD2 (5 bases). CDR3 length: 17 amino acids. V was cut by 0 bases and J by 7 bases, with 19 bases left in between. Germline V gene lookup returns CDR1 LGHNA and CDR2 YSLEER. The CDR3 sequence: CASSQDPPPRVRNEQFF. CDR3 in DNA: TGCGCCAGCAGCCAAGATCCACCCCCGAGGGTCAGGAATGAGCAGTTCTTC.

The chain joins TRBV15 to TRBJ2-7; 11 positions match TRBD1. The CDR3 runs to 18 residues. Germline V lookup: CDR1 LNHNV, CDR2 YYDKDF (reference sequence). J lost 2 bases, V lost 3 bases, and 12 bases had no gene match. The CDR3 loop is CATSRFRRDRGFPYEQYF. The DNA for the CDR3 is TGTGCCACCAGCAGGTTCCGCCGGGACAGGGGGTTCCCCTACGAGCAGTACTTC. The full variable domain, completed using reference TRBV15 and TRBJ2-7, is DAMVIQNPRYQVTQFGKPVTLSCSQTLNHNVMYWYQQKSSQAPKLLFHYYDKDFNNEADTPDNFQSRRPNTSFCFLDIRSPGLGDTAMYLCATSRFRRDRGFPYEQYFGPGTRLTVT.

CDR3: CASSLVAGTGESYEQYF. In nucleotides, the CDR3 is TGTGCCAGCAGCTTAGTAGCGGGGACAGGGGAGTCCTACGAGCAGTACTTC. The rearrangement joins TRBV7-9 to TRBJ2-7; 10 positions match TRBD1. Per germline, CDR1 SEHNR and CDR2 FQNEAQ (reference sequence). The V gene end was trimmed by 1 base and the J gene end by 1 base; junction bases not matched to a gene: 7. The CDR3 has 17 amino acids.

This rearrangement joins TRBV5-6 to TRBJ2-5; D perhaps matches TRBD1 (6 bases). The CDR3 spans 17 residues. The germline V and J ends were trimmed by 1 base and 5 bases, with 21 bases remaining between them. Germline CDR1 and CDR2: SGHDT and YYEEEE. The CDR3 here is CASSLSVGRGWEETQYF. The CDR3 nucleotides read TGTGCCAGCAGCTTGTCGGTCGGCAGGGGTTGGGAGGAGACCCAGTACTTC. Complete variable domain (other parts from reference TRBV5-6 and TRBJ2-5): DAGVTQSPTHLIKTRGQQVTLRCSPKSGHDTVSWYQQALGQGPQFIFQYYEEEERQRGNFPDRFSGHQFPNYSSELNVNALLLGDSALYLCASSLSVGRGWEETQYFGPGTRLLVL.

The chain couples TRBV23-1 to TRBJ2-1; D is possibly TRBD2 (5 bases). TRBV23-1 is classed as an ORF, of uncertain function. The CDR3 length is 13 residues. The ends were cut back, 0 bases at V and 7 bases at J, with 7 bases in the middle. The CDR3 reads CASSQSRGNEQFF. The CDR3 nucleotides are TGCGCCAGCAGTCAATCGCGCGGGAATGAGCAGTTCTTC.

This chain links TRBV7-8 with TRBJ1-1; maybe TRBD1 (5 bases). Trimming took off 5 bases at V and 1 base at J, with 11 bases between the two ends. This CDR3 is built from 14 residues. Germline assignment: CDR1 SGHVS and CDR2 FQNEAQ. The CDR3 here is CASSPLTGNTEAFF. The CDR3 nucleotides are TGTGCCAGCAGCCCCCTTACAGGGAACACTGAAGCTTTCTTT. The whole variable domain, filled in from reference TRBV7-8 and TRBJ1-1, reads GAGVSQSPRYKVAKRGQDVALRCDPISGHVSLFWYQQALGQGPEFLTYFQNEAQLDKSGLPSDRFFAERPEGSVSTLKIQRTQQEDSAVYLCASSPLTGNTEAFFGQGTRLTVV.

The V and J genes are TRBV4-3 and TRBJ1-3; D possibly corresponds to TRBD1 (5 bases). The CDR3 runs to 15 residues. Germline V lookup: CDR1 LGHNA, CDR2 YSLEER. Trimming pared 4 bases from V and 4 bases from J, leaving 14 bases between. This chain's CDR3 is CASSPTRGVGNTIYF. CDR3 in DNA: TGCGCCAGCAGCCCCACACGGGGGGTCGGAAACACCATATATTTT.

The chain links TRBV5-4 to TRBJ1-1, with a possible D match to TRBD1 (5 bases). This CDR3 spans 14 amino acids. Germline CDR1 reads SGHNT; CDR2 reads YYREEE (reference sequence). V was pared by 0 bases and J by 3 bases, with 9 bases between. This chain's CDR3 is CASSLGPGHTEAFF. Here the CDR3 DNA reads TGTGCCAGCAGCTTGGGCCCAGGGCACACTGAAGCTTTCTTT.

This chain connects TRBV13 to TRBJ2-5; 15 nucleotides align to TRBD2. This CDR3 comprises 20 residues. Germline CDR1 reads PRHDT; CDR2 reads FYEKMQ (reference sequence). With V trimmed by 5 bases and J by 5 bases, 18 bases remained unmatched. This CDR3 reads CASSQSAEGGGLAGGETQYF. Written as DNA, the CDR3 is TGTGCCAGCAGCCAAAGCGCCGAAGGGGGAGGACTAGCGGGAGGGGAGACCCAGTACTTC.

CDR3 loop: CASSSPGQGTTDTQYF. The CDR3, as DNA: TGCGCCAGCAGCTCGCCGGGACAGGGCACAACAGATACGCAGTATTTT. This rearrangement joins TRBV5-1 to TRBJ2-3; 9 bases agree with TRBD1. J was trimmed by 3 bases and V by 3 bases; bases with no gene match: 8. This CDR3 is built from 16 residues. Germline CDR1 SGHRS, CDR2 YFSETQ.

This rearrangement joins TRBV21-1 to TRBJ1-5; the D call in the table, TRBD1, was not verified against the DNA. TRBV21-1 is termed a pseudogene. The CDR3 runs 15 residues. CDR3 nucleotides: TGTGCCAGCAACCGGGACAGGGGATGTTGTCAGCCCCAGCATTTT. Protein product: CASNRDRGCCQPQHF.

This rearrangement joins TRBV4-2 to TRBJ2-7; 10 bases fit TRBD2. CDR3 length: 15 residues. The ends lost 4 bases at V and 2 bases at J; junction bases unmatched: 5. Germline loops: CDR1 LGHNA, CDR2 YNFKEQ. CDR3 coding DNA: TGTGCCAGCAGCCCAGAAGCGGGAGGGCCCTACGAGCAGTACTTC. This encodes CASSPEAGGPYEQYF.

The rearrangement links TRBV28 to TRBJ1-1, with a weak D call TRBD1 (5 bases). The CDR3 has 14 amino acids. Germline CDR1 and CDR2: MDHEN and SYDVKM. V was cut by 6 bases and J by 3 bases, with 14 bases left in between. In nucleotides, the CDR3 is TGTGCCAGCAGGAAGGGGTTTTGGGACACTGAAGCTTTCTTT. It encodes CASRKGFWDTEAFF.

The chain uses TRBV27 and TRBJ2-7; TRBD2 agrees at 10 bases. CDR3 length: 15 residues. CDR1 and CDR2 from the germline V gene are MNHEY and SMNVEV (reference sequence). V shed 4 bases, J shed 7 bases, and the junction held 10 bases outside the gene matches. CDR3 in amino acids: CASSSGLAASLEQYF. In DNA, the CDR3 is TGTGCCAGCAGTTCCGGACTAGCGGCCAGCCTGGAGCAGTACTTC.

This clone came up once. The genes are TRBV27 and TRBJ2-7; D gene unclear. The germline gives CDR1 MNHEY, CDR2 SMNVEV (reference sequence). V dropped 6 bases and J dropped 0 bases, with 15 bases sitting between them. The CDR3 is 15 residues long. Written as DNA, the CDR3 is TGTGCCAGCAGCCCCCTCGAACTCAACTCCTACGAGCAGTACTTC. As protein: CASSPLELNSYEQYF.

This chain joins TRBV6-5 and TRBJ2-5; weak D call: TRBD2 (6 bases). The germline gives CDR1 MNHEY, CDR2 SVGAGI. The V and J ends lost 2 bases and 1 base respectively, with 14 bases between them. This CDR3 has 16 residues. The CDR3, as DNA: TGTGCCAGCAGTTACGAGGAGCGGGCGGTCCAAGAGACCCAGTACTTC. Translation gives CASSYEERAVQETQYF.

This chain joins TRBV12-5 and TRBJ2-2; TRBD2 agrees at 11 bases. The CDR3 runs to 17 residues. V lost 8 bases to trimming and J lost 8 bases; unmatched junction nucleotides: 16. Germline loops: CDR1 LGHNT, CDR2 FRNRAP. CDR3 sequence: CASLGPGTSGRGGELFF. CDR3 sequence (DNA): TGTGCTAGTCTCGGTCCCGGGACTAGCGGCAGGGGAGGGGAGCTGTTTTTT.

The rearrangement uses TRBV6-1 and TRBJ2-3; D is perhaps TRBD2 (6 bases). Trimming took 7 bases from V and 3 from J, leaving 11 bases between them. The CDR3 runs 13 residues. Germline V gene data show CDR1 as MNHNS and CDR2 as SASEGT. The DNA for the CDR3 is TGTGCCAGCATGGAGGAGGGAACAGATACGCAGTATTTT. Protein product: CASMEEGTDTQYF.

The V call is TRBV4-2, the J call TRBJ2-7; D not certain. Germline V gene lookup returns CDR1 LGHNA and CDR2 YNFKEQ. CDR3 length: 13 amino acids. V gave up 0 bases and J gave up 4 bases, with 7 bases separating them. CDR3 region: CASSQDASYEQYF. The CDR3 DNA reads TGTGCCAGCAGCCAAGATGCTAGTTACGAGCAGTACTTC.

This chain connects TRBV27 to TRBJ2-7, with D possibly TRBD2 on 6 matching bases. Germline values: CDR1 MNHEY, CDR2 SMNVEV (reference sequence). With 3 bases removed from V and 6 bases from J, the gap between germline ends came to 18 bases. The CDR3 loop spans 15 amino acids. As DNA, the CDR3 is TGTGCCAGCAGTTTGGAGGGTAGGCCCCTCCGCGAGCAGTACTTC. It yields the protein CASSLEGRPLREQYF.

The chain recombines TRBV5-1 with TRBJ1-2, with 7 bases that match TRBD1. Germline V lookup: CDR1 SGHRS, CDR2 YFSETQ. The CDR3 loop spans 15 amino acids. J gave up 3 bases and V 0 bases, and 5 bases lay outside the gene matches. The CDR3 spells CASSLERGQDYGYTF. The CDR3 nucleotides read TGCGCCAGCAGCTTGGAGAGGGGGCAGGACTATGGCTACACCTTC.

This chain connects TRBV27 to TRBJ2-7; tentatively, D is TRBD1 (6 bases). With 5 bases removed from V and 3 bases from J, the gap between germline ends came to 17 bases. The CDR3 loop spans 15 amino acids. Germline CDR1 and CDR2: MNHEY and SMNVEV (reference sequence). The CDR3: CASSPGERAGYEQYF. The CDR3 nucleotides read TGTGCCAGCAGTCCAGGGGAACGGGCGGGCTACGAGCAGTACTTC.